This passage covers 28 T cell receptor beta chains from one sample sequenced in a study of Graves' ophthalmopathy and Graves' hyperthyroidism. The sequenced template was RNA, covering the TCR beta CDR3 region. HTBI-primed first-round RT-PCR preceded second-round multiplex PCR. TCRdb reprocessed the multiplex PCR reads with MiXCR, giving one entry per CDR3 protein. The table shows a few hundred thousand distinct CDR3 sequences, with around 16% occurring only once. Sequencing was carried out using peripheral blood. The receptors stem from a woman aged 18-35 years with Graves' ophthalmopathy.

This clonotype has at least ten counts. The chain has TRBV24-1 and TRBJ2-2; TRBD1 aligns across 7 bases. Trimming cost V 5 bases and J 2 bases; bases outside gene matches: 7. The germline CDR1 and CDR2 sequences are KGHDR and SFDVKD. The CDR3 consists of 16 residues. CDR3 sequence: CATSGRQGANTGELFF. DNA for the CDR3: TGTGCCACCAGTGGCCGACAGGGAGCTAACACCGGGGAGCTGTTTTTT.

This clonotype was seen at least ten times. The J gene is TRBJ2-7, the V gene TRBV28, with 7 positions matching TRBD2. V was pared by 0 bases and J by 0 bases, with 5 bases of the junction left unmatched. The CDR3 sequence is 16 residues long. Germline V CDR1 and CDR2: MDHEN, SYDVKM. CDR3 region: CASSLWERTSSYEQYF. The CDR3 DNA reads TGTGCCAGCAGTTTATGGGAGAGGACTAGCTCCTACGAGCAGTACTTC. Filled out from reference TRBV28 and TRBJ2-7, the complete variable domain reads DVKVTQSSRYLVKRTGEKVFLECVQDMDHENMFWYRQDPGLGLRLIYFSYDVKMKEKGDIPEGYSVSREKKERFSLILESASTNQTSMYLCASSLWERTSSYEQYFGPGTRLTVT.

Many counts were recorded for this clonotype. Just one base apart from a much larger clone, this may be a read error. The chain has TRBV30 and TRBJ1-1; D is unresolved. Germline lookup yields CDR1 GTSNPN and CDR2 SVGIG (reference sequence). The V end was cut by 3 bases, the J end by 5 bases, with 13 bases between. The CDR3 loop spans 13 amino acids. CDR3 protein: CAWRRTRSTEAFF. DNA of the CDR3: TGTGCCTGGAGACGGACGAGGTCGACTGAAGCTTTCTTT.

The table lists this clonotype with many counts. The chain couples TRBV19 to TRBJ2-2; TRBD2 agrees at 9 bases. Germline CDR1 is LNHDA and CDR2 is SQIVND (reference sequence). The CDR3 contains 19 residues. The J segment lost 1 base and the V segment lost 7 bases, leaving 16 bases of the junction unmatched. CDR3: CASNYWGPSGELNTGELFF. The CDR3 DNA is TGTGCCAGTAACTATTGGGGACCTAGCGGGGAATTGAACACCGGGGAGCTGTTTTTT.

This clonotype was detected ten times or more. The CDR3 loop is CSARDPTSSSGNTIYF. CDR3 nucleotide sequence: TGCAGTGCTAGAGATCCGACTTCGAGCTCTGGAAACACCATATATTTT. V usage is TRBV20-1 and J usage is TRBJ1-3; no reliable D call. The CDR3 has 16 residues. Germline values: CDR1 DFQATT, CDR2 SNEGSKA (reference sequence). V shed 0 bases and J shed 0 bases, with 12 bases lying between them.

This clonotype has a handful of counts. This sequence joins TRBV30 and TRBJ1-1; D gene ambiguous. In germline, CDR1 is GTSNPN, CDR2 SVGIG (reference sequence). Trimming took off 4 bases at V and 2 bases at J, with 11 bases between the two ends. The length of the CDR3 is 13 residues. The CDR3 sequence: CAWTHRANTEAFF. The CDR3 DNA is TGTGCCTGGACCCATAGGGCCAACACTGAAGCTTTCTTT. Full variable domain (missing parts from reference TRBV30 and TRBJ1-1): SQTIHQWPATLVQPVGSPLSLECTVEGTSNPNLYWYRQAAGRGLQLLFYSVGIGQISSEVPQNLSASRPQDRQFILSSKKLLLSDSGFYLCAWTHRANTEAFFGQGTRLTVV.

This clonotype was recorded at least ten times. The chain has TRBV6-5 and TRBJ2-5; TRBD2 matches at 14 bases. The CDR3 runs to 18 residues. V trimming: 5 bases; J trimming: 1 base; junction bases outside the gene matches: 9. CDR1 is MNHEY, CDR2 SVGAGI, per germline. As DNA, the CDR3 is TGTGCCAGCAGTCCCGGGACTAGCGGGGGCCTACTCCAAGAGACCCAGTACTTC. It codes for CASSPGTSGGLLQETQYF.

Many counts were recorded for this clonotype. V gene TRBV11-2 combines with J gene TRBJ2-6; D is uncertain. The V gene lost 0 bases and the J gene lost 1 base, with 4 bases spanning the gap. Germline assignment: CDR1 SGHAT and CDR2 FQNNGV. The CDR3 covers 15 residues. CDR3 nucleotide sequence: TGTGCCAGCAGCTTAGAGCCATCTGGGGCCAACGTCCTGACTTTC. Residues: CASSLEPSGANVLTF. Variable domain in full (rest from reference TRBV11-2 and TRBJ2-6): EAGVAQSPRYKIIEKRQSVAFWCNPISGHATLYWYQQILGQGPKLLIQFQNNGVVDDSQLPKDRFSAERLKGVDSTLKIQPAKLEDSAVYLCASSLEPSGANVLTFGAGSRLTVL.

In its sample, this clonotype was seen many times. The chain joins TRBV6-2 or TRBV6-3 to TRBJ1-5; perhaps TRBD1 as D (6 bases). Trimming stripped 8 bases from V and 3 bases from J, with 11 bases between. The CDR3 runs 13 residues. Germline CDR1 is MNHEY and CDR2 is SVGEGT. The CDR3 DNA reads as TGTGCCAGCCAGTGGACAGACAATCAGCCCCAGCATTTT. Translation gives CASQWTDNQPQHF.

Ten or more counts support this clonotype. The chain recombines TRBV7-9 with TRBJ2-5, with TRBD1 matching 7 bases. Germline CDR1 reads SEHNR; CDR2 reads FQNEAQ (reference sequence). The CDR3 has 15 residues. The trim removed 3 bases at V and 4 bases at J, leaving 8 bases unmatched. Here the CDR3 DNA reads TGTGCCAGCAGCTTCCTCGACAGGGATGGAGAGACCCAGTACTTC. Residues: CASSFLDRDGETQYF.

This clonotype was observed many times. The rearrangement links TRBV5-1 to TRBJ1-1; D uncertain. CDR1 and CDR2 (germline): SGHRS, YFSETQ. Trimming removed 2 bases at V and 1 base at J, with 18 bases between. This CDR3 has 17 amino acids. CDR3 coding DNA: TGCGCCAGCAGCTTTGGCTTGGGTGGCAGGTCGAACACTGAAGCTTTCTTT. Protein product: CASSFGLGGRSNTEAFF.

This clonotype was seen ten or more times. A much larger clone sits a single nucleotide away, making a read error possible. Since the CDR3 does not end with the conserved phenylalanine or tryptophan, this likely comes from a read error. The chain has TRBV28 and TRBJ1-1; no reliable D call. The germline V gene encodes CDR1 MDHEN and CDR2 SYDVKM. V lost 7 bases and J 7 bases, leaving 16 bases between the germline ends. The CDR3 is 13 residues long. Here the CDR3 reads CASTLTDPFEAFL. The CDR3 DNA reads TGTGCCAGCACCCTAACGGACCCATTTGAAGCTTTCCTT.

The J gene is TRBJ1-1, the V gene TRBV20-1; the D gene is possibly TRBD1 (6 bases). Germline V gene data show CDR1 as DFQATT and CDR2 as SNEGSKA (reference sequence). The CDR3 contains 13 residues. V shed 6 bases and J shed 11 bases, with 22 bases lying between them. In DNA form, the CDR3 reads TGCAGTGCGCATCTCGCCGTAGGGGGAGAGGCTTTCTTT. Amino acids: CSAHLAVGGEAFF.

This clonotype has at least ten counts. The chain employs TRBV25-1 and TRBJ2-2; D perhaps matches TRBD1 (6 bases). V dropped 3 bases and J dropped 0 bases, with 14 bases sitting between them. Germline V gives CDR1 MGHDK, CDR2 SYGVNS. The CDR3 totals 17 residues. The CDR3 sequence: CASSDLAGQTNTGELFF. Written as DNA, the CDR3 is TGTGCCAGCAGTGATCTAGCCGGACAGACGAACACCGGGGAGCTGTTTTTT. The entire variable domain, with the rest obtained from reference TRBV25-1 and TRBJ2-2, is as follows: EADIYQTPRYLVIGTGKKITLECSQTMGHDKMYWYQQDPGMELHLIHYSYGVNSTEKGDLSSESTVSRIRTEHFPLTLESARPSHTSQYLCASSDLAGQTNTGELFFGEGSRLTVL.

This clonotype was counted ten times or more. The gene calls are TRBV14 and TRBJ2-7; 10 bases line up with TRBD1. CDR1 and CDR2 (germline): SGHDN, FVKESK. The CDR3 runs to 14 residues. Trimming removed 4 bases from V and 3 bases from J; junction bases left unmatched: 3. The CDR3 spells CASSLWTGGYEQYF. CDR3 sequence (DNA): TGTGCCAGCAGCCTGTGGACAGGGGGCTACGAGCAGTACTTC.

The gene calls are TRBV30 and TRBJ1-5; the D is unclear. The V end was cut by 2 bases, the J end by 5 bases, with 10 bases between. Per germline, CDR1 GTSNPN and CDR2 SVGIG (reference sequence). The CDR3 totals 13 residues. The CDR3 region is CAWSLGEDQPQHF. The CDR3 DNA is TGTGCCTGGAGTTTGGGTGAGGATCAGCCCCAGCATTTT.

This clonotype was detected many times. V is TRBV12-3 or TRBV12-4 and J is TRBJ1-5; D perhaps matches TRBD1 (5 bases). The V end was cut by 5 bases, the J end by 6 bases, with 14 bases between. This CDR3 has 14 residues. The CDR3 bases are TGTGCCAGCAGTCCGAGGTCCGGGGCTCAGCCCCAGCATTTT. Its translation is CASSPRSGAQPQHF.

This clonotype appeared many times. The chain combines TRBV6-2 or TRBV6-3 with TRBJ2-7, with 10 positions matching TRBD2. The junction had 7 bases not matched to a gene; V was cut back by 6 bases and J by 5 bases. The CDR3 contains 14 residues. Germline V gene lookup returns CDR1 MNHEY and CDR2 SVGEGT. The DNA for the CDR3 is TGTGCCAGCAGCTCGGGGGGACTAGCGAACGAGCAGTACTTC. Encoded protein: CASSSGGLANEQYF.

Many counts were recorded for this clonotype. The chain links TRBV15 to TRBJ2-2; 9 bases match TRBD1. V lost 5 bases and J lost 1; bases outside the gene matches: 8. The CDR3 spans 17 residues. CDR1 is LNHNV, CDR2 YYDKDF, per germline (reference sequence). CDR3 loop: CATSQIGGQGNTGELFF. CDR3 nucleotides: TGTGCCACCAGCCAGATAGGGGGACAGGGGAACACCGGGGAGCTGTTTTTT.

There are many counts of this clonotype. The J gene is TRBJ1-5, the V gene TRBV20-1; perhaps TRBD1 as D (5 bases). There are 14 residues in the CDR3. Germline loops: CDR1 DFQATT, CDR2 SNEGSKA (reference sequence). V was clipped by 6 bases and J by 5 bases, with 17 bases between them. CDR3 coding DNA: TGCAGTGCGGGGACTTCGGCGGTCGATCAGCCCCAGCATTTT. This translates into CSAGTSAVDQPQHF.

The chain carries TRBV29-1 and TRBJ2-7; perhaps TRBD1 as D (5 bases). Trimming removed 5 bases at V and 6 bases at J, with 11 bases between. Looked up from germline, CDR1 is SQVTM and CDR2 is ANQGSEA. This CDR3 comprises 11 residues. Here the CDR3 DNA reads TGCAGCGTTCAAGGGGCTGCCGAGCAGTACTTC. Translating gives CSVQGAAEQYF.

This clonotype has at least ten counts. The gene calls are TRBV6-1 and TRBJ1-3; D is undetermined. Germline V gene sequence: CDR1 MNHNS, CDR2 SASEGT. The CDR3 is 14 amino acids. The V end was cut by 5 bases, the J end by 6 bases, with 14 bases between. CDR3 sequence: CASSLSPSQNTIYF. In DNA, the CDR3 is TGTGCCAGCAGTCTATCCCCTTCGCAAAACACCATATATTTT.

At least ten counts were recorded for this clonotype. This chain connects TRBV4-2 to TRBJ1-5, with TRBD1 matching over 7 bases. Germline CDR1 LGHNA, CDR2 YNFKEQ. The junction had 7 bases not matched to a gene; V was cut back by 4 bases and J by 4 bases. CDR3 length: 15 residues. This CDR3 is CASSPWAGQNQPQHF. The CDR3 region has the DNA TGTGCCAGCAGCCCGTGGGCGGGACAGAATCAGCCCCAGCATTTT.

This clonotype was picked up many times. The CDR3 loop is CASLESGGIQYF. CDR3 bases: TGTGCCAGCCTAGAGTCAGGGGGCATTCAGTACTTC. The rearrangement uses TRBV6-1 and TRBJ2-4; TRBD1 matches at 7 bases. The CDR3 totals 12 residues. In germline, CDR1 is MNHNS, CDR2 SASEGT. Trimming took 8 bases from V and 9 from J; bases not matched to a gene: 7.

This chain links TRBV19 with TRBJ1-1; 9 nucleotides match TRBD1. CDR1 is LNHDA and CDR2 is SQIVND in the germline V gene (reference sequence). The CDR3 is 15 amino acids. V lost 5 bases to trimming and J lost 6 bases; unmatched junction nucleotides: 10. The CDR3 reads CASSESPGTGPEAFF. The CDR3 nucleotides read TGTGCCAGTAGTGAATCCCCCGGGACAGGGCCTGAAGCTTTCTTT.

This clonotype occurred many times. A read error may be the cause here, since a much bigger clone is one base away. The genes are TRBV6-2 or TRBV6-3 and TRBJ1-5; the D gene is possibly TRBD1 (5 bases). The CDR3 is made up of 16 amino acids. In germline, CDR1 is MNHEY, CDR2 SVGEGT. The germline V and J ends were trimmed by 7 bases and 5 bases, with 21 bases remaining between them. Here the CDR3 reads CASTTSRGRTDQPQHF. CDR3 sequence (DNA): TGTGCCAGCACTACTTCACGGGGACGCACTGATCAGCCCCAGCATTTT.

At least ten counts were recorded for this clonotype. This sequence joins TRBV19 and TRBJ1-5, with D perhaps matching TRBD1 (5 bases). The CDR3 totals 16 residues. The V gene's germline CDR1 is LNHDA and CDR2 SQIVND (reference sequence). Trimming removed 3 bases from V and 2 bases from J, with 14 bases in between. CDR3 region: CASSIRQLRRNQPQHF. The DNA of the CDR3 is TGTGCCAGTAGTATTAGACAGCTTCGGCGCAATCAGCCCCAGCATTTT.

This clonotype appeared many times. The V gene is TRBV28, the J gene TRBJ1-4; 9 bases line up with TRBD1. CDR1 is MDHEN, CDR2 SYDVKM, per germline. V trimming: 3 bases; J trimming: 7 bases; junction bases outside the gene matches: 6. The CDR3 runs to 15 residues. The CDR3 nucleotides read TGTGCCAGCAGTTTGACCGGGACAGGGACTGAAAAACTGTTTTTT. As protein: CASSLTGTGTEKLFF. Full variable domain (rest looked up from reference TRBV28 and TRBJ1-4): DVKVTQSSRYLVKRTGEKVFLECVQDMDHENMFWYRQDPGLGLRLIYFSYDVKMKEKGDIPEGYSVSREKKERFSLILESASTNQTSMYLCASSLTGTGTEKLFFGSGTQLSVL.